This TCR beta chain was recorded in a study of cytomegalovirus exposure and HLA in healthy donors. Study summary: Researchers found that roughly 81% of 300 to 450 genotyped donors fell within the Caucasian-associated ancestry cluster.

About this clone: Its specificity is not known.

With 60 Vbeta and 13 Jbeta primers, the PCR was carried out. Profiling relied on immunoSEQ multiplex PCR, and the TCRdb table lists in-frame clones only, not all of them. The sample table sets out 130,000 or so clones. The CDR3 extends over 12 amino acids. Per the germline V gene, CDR1 is SQVTM and CDR2 is ANQGSEA. Study results and caveats: There were some public TCRs occurring in many donors, but most TCR sequences were rare.

The source material was PBMCs. The sequence derives from a woman in her forties in good health and CMV-seropositive. The chain recombines TRBV29-1 with TRBJ2-7; D is unclear. The CDR3 region is CSTNDGSAEQYF. In DNA, the CDR3 is TGCAGTACTAACGACGGGTCCGCCGAGCAGTACTTC.